Sequencing of this TCR beta chain was carried out in a study of Ad26.COV2.S vaccination and SARS-CoV-2 variants. Looking at the study overall: Among those in the COV1001 Ad26.COV2.S trial arm was the donor. Findings and caveats of the study: Greater spike-specific TCR breadth was seen in vaccine recipients than in placebo recipients. Substantial post-vaccination breadth of spike-specific CD8+ and CD4+ T cell responses was reported.

Treatment here: roughly 18 received Ad26.COV2.S at low or high dose, single or two shots; roughly five received placebo; per-sample allocation not given. Sample collection was performed on day 63 after the first vaccine or placebo injection. As regards this clone: The antigen is not known.

The data were produced by immunoSEQ multiplex PCR, yet TCRdb's version contains in-frame clones alone and is incomplete. In the table there are about 440,000 clones, 87% of which are singletons. CDR3 length: 14 amino acids. V dropped 5 bases and J dropped 5 bases, with 12 bases sitting between them. Germline V gene sequence: CDR1 SEHNR, CDR2 FQNEAQ (reference sequence). The sequencing used peripheral blood, collected in a trial of Ad26.COV2.S vaccine versus placebo. The rearrangement links TRBV7-9 to TRBJ2-2; D not resolved. This clonotype was sampled from a person aged 18 to 65 who received the Ad26.COV2.S COVID-19 vaccine or a placebo. CDR3 protein: CASSRRMETGELFF. The CDR3 nucleotides read TGTGCCAGCAGCCGACGGATGGAGACCGGGGAGCTGTTTTTT. The full variable domain, in which reference TRBV7-9 and TRBJ2-2 provide the parts outside the CDR3, is DTGVSQNPRHKITKRGQNVTFRCDPISEHNRLYWYRQTLGQGPEFLTYFQNEAQLEKSRLLSDRFSAERPKGSFSTLEIQRTEQGDSAMYLCASSRRMETGELFFGEGSRLTVL.